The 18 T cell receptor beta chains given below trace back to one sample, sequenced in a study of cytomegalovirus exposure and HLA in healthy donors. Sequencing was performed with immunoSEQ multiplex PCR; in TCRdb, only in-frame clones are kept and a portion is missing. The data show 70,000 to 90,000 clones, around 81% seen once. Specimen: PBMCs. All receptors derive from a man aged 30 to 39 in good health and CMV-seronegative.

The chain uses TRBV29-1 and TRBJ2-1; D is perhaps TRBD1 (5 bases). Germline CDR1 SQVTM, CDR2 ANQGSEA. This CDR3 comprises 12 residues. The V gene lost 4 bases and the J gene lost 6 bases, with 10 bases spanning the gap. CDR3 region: CSVGQGSNEQFF. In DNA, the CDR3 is TGCAGCGTTGGGCAGGGATCCAATGAGCAGTTCTTC.

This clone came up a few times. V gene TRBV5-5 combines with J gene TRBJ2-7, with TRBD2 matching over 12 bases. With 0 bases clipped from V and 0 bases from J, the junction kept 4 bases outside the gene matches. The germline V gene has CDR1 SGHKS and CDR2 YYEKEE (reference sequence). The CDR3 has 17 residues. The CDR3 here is CASSLGLAGGTSYEQYF. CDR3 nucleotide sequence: TGTGCCAGCAGCTTGGGCCTAGCGGGGGGGACCTCCTACGAGCAGTACTTC.

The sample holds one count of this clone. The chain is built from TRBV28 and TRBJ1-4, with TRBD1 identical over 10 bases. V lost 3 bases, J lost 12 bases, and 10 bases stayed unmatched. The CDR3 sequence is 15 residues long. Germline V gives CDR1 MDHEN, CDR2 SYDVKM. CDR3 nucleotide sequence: TGTGCCAGCAGTTTTGGGGACAGGGGTGCTACAGAACTGTTTTTT. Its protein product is CASSFGDRGATELFF. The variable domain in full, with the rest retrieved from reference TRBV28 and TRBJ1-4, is DVKVTQSSRYLVKRTGEKVFLECVQDMDHENMFWYRQDPGLGLRLIYFSYDVKMKEKGDIPEGYSVSREKKERFSLILESASTNQTSMYLCASSFGDRGATELFFGSGTQLSVL.

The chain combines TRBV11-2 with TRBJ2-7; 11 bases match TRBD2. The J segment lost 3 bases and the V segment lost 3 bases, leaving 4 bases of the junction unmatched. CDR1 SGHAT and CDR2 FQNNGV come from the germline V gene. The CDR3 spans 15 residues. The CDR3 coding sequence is TGTGCCAGCAGCTTGTGGGGACTAGCGGTCTACGAGCAGTACGTC. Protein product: CASSLWGLAVYEQYV.

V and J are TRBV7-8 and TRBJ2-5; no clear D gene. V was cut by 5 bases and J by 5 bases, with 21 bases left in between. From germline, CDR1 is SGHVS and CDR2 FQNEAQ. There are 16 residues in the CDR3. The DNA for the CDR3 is TGTGCCAGCAGCAACCTCCCAGTCAACGTCGTGGAGACCCAGTACTTC. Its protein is CASSNLPVNVVETQYF.

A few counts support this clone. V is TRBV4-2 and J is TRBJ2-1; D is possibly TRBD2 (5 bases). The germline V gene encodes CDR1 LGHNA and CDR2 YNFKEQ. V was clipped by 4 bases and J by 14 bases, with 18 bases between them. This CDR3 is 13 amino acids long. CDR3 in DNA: TGTGCCAGCAGCCCCCTAGGTCCCGGGAAGGAGTTCTTC. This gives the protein CASSPLGPGKEFF.

The CDR3 region has the DNA TGTGCCACCGCGACAGGGCGGTCTGGAAACACCATATATTTT. Its protein is CATATGRSGNTIYF. The chain couples TRBV5-4 to TRBJ1-3; TRBD1 matches at 7 bases. This CDR3 region has 14 residues. Germline V gives CDR1 SGHNT, CDR2 YYREEE (reference sequence). The trim removed 9 bases at V and 1 base at J, leaving 7 bases unmatched. Full variable domain (outside the CDR3, taken from reference TRBV5-4 and TRBJ1-3): ETGVTQSPTHLIKTRGQQVTLRCSSQSGHNTVSWYQQALGQGPQFIFQYYREEENGRGNFPPRFSGLQFPNYSSELNVNALELDDSALYLCATATGRSGNTIYFGEGSWLTVV.

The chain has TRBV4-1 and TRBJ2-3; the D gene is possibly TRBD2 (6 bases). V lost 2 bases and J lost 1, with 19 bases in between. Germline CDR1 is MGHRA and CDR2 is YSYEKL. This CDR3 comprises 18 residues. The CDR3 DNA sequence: TGCGCCAGCAGCCAAACTTTCCTAACTAGCCGGGGCACAGATACGCAGTATTTT. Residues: CASSQTFLTSRGTDTQYF.

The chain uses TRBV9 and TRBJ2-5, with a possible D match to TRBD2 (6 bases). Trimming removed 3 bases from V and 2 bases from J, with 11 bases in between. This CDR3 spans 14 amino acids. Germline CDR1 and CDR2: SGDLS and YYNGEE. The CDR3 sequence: CASSAWAGQETQYF. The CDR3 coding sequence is TGTGCCAGCAGCGCCTGGGCGGGGCAAGAGACCCAGTACTTC. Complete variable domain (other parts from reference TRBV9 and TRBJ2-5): DSGVTQTPKHLITATGQRVTLRCSPRSGDLSVYWYQQSLDQGLQFLIQYYNGEERAKGNILERFSAQQFPDLHSELNLSSLELGDSALYFCASSAWAGQETQYFGPGTRLLVL.

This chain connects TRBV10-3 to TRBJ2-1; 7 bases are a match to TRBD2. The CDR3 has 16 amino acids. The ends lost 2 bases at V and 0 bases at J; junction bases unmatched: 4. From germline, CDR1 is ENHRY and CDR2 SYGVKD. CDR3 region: CAISEGRGSSYNEQFF. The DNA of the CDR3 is TGTGCCATCAGTGAGGGGCGGGGGAGCTCCTACAATGAGCAGTTCTTC.

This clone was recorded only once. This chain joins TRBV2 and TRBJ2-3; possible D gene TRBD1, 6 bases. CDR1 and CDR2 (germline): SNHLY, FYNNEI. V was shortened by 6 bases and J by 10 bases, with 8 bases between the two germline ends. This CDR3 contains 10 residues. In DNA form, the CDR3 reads TGTGCCAGCAGAGGACAGCCGCAGTATTTT. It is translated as CASRGQPQYF.

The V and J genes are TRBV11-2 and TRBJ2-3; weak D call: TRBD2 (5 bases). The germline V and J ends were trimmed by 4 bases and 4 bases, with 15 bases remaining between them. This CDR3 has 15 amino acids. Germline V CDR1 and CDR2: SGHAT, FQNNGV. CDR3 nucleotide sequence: TGTGCCAGCAGCTATCAGGATCTAGCCGCAGATACGCAGTATTTT. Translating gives CASSYQDLAADTQYF. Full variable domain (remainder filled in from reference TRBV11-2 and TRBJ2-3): EAGVAQSPRYKIIEKRQSVAFWCNPISGHATLYWYQQILGQGPKLLIQFQNNGVVDDSQLPKDRFSAERLKGVDSTLKIQPAKLEDSAVYLCASSYQDLAADTQYFGPGTRLTVL.

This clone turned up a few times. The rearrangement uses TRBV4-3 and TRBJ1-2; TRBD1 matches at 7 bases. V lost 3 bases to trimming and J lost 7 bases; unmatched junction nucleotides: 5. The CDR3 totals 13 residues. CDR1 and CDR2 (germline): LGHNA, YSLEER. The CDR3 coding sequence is TGCGCCAGCAGCCACGCCGGGACAGCTGGCTACACCTTC. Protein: CASSHAGTAGYTF.

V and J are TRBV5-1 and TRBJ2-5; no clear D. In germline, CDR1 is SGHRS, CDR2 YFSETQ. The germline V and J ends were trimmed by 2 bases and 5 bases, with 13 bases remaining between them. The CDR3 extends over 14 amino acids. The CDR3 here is CASSLTLSGETQYF. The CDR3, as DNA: TGCGCCAGCAGCTTAACCCTCTCCGGGGAGACCCAGTACTTC.

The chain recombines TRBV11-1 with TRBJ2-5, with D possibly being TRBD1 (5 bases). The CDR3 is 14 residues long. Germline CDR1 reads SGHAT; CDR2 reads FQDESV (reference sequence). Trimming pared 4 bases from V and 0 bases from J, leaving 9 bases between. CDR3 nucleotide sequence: TGTGCCAGCAGCTATGACAGTTACCAAGAGACCCAGTACTTC. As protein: CASSYDSYQETQYF.

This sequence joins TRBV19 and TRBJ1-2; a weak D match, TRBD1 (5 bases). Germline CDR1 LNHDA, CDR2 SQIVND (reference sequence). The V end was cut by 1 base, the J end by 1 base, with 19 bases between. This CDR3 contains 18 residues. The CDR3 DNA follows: TGTGCCAGTAGTATAGGAATCGGACAACTTGGGGATAACTATGGCTACACCTTC. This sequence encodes CASSIGIGQLGDNYGYTF.

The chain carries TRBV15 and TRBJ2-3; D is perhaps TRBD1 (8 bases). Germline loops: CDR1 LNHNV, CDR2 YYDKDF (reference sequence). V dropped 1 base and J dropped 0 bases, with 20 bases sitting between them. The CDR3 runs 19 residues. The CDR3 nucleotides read TGTGCCACCAGCAGAGTAGGGACAGGCCGACTAGCTAGCACAGATACGCAGTATTTT. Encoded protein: CATSRVGTGRLASTDTQYF.

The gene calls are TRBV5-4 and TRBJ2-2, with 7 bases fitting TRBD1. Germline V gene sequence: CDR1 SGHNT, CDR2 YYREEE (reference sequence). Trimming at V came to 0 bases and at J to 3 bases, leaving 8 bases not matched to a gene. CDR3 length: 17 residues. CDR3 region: CASSLALGQTHTGELFF. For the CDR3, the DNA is TGTGCCAGCAGCTTGGCCCTGGGACAGACACACACCGGGGAGCTGTTTTTT.